The rows below give T cell receptor beta chains drawn from one sample of a study of regulatory T cells in long-lasting Graves disease. TCRdb fed the multiplex PCR reads into MiXCR, producing one record per CDR3 protein. The sample carries about half a million distinct CDR3 sequences, under 25% recorded once. Sequences were derived from peripheral blood mononuclear cells (PBMCs), sampled when the disease was refractory, from a patient treated with antithyroid drugs. These receptors came from a female donor with Graves disease. Both conserved end residues are trimmed from each CDR3. Size tells how often a clone was seen (once, few, many) or the class of an expanded clone, and some rows leave it out.

v_call	j_call	clone_size	cdr3_aa
TRBV30	TRBJ1-6	.	AWSGSGTGSSPLH
TRBV3-1	TRBJ2-7	.	ASSQEFRLNSYEQY
TRBV19	TRBJ1-5	.	ASTLRPGLGQPQH
TRBV6-2/TRBV6-3	TRBJ2-7	many	ATREAGVPDEQY
TRBV5-1	TRBJ2-3	.	ASSLFPSTLAELTDTQY
TRBV20-1	TRBJ2-7	.	SARDLLGQVYEQY
TRBV7-9	TRBJ2-7	many	ASSLEVTGGSGEQY
TRBV5-1	TRBJ2-7	.	ASSLGPQTSGSDYEQY
TRBV10-3	TRBJ2-5	many	AISESETSLETQY
TRBV20-1	TRBJ1-6	many	SARQRGQANSPLH
TRBV6-2/TRBV6-3	TRBJ2-2	.	ASRRDRGLLNPNTGELF
TRBV3-1	TRBJ2-7	few	ASSQQDRLDEQY
TRBV2	TRBJ1-3	few	ASTRGTGARNTIY
TRBV4-3	TRBJ1-1	.	ASSHTTEGTEAF
TRBV7-2	TRBJ2-1	few	ASSLDHSEQF
TRBV20-1	TRBJ1-5	few	SASKAYSNQPQH
TRBV29-1	TRBJ1-1	many	SADFRQGEWNTEAF
TRBV20-1	TRBJ1-2	few	SAGGASYT
TRBV6-2/TRBV6-3	TRBJ1-2	many	ASTATTSYGYT
TRBV6-2/TRBV6-3	TRBJ1-1	few	ASSYGQPDEAF
TRBV27	TRBJ1-1	few	ASTNLNMNTEAF
TRBV11-3	TRBJ1-1	many	ASSLAGGEAF
TRBV15	TRBJ2-5	few	ATSRHLETQY
TRBV9	TRBJ2-2	.	ASSVASSGGFGELF
TRBV28	TRBJ1-1	many	ASNPGGFEAF
TRBV29-1	TRBJ1-2	many	SVRPGLEGYGYT
TRBV4-3	TRBJ2-2	.	ASSQDILAGSNTGELF
TRBV28	TRBJ1-6	.	ASTLGGSYNSPLH
TRBV12-5	TRBJ2-7	many	ASGSGSTYEQY
TRBV6-1	TRBJ2-7	few	ASSEGRGAS
TRBV5-1	TRBJ1-4	few	ASSYGQFNEKLF
TRBV5-1	TRBJ2-5	few	ASSLARGLETQY
TRBV7-8	TRBJ1-2	many	ASSPRVLQLNNYGYT
TRBV7-8	TRBJ2-3	.	ASSSPPRGRQY
TRBV28	TRBJ2-1	.	ASSRGGAGGVEQF
TRBV6-2/TRBV6-3	TRBJ2-2	few	ASSYPAAGRGGELF
TRBV7-2	TRBJ2-7	.	ASSFRFGTGGDEQY
TRBV6-1	TRBJ2-7	.	ASSRTFYEQY
TRBV20-1	TRBJ1-2	.	SARNRDRERAGYT
TRBV5-1	TRBJ2-2	few	ASWGTGELF
TRBV20-1	TRBJ2-6	few	SAWGSGANVLT
TRBV4-1	TRBJ2-7	.	ASSQALRTGATYEQY
TRBV2	TRBJ2-2	many	ASSPGFSGTGELF
TRBV4-1	TRBJ1-5	few	ASSQRTGQPQH
TRBV12-3/TRBV12-4	TRBJ2-2	.	ASSLGEAGELF